This T cell receptor beta chain comes out of a study of blood T cell repertoires in COVID-19. Study context: COVID-19 samples collected from the United States, Italy and Spain covered acute and convalescent phases.

Measured with immunoSEQ multiplex PCR; TCRdb has only the in-frame clones, and not every one. The sample yields 250,000 to 350,000 clones, around 84% seen once. Germline V gene lookup returns CDR1 MNHNS and CDR2 SASEGT. The CDR3 covers 15 residues. Trimming left V 0 bases short and J 4 bases short, with 10 bases between. The receptor comes from a human donor with COVID-19, enrolled during active disease. The donor label of this sample is uncertain. The material sequenced was peripheral blood. The genes are TRBV6-1 and TRBJ1-5; perhaps TRBD1 as D (5 bases). CDR3 protein: CASSEAGGGNQPQHF. CDR3 nucleotide sequence: TGTGCCAGCAGTGAAGCCGGGGGGGGGAATCAGCCCCAGCATTTT.